This is a list of T cell receptor beta chains from one sample in a study of identical twins. TCRdb re-called the 5' RACE reads through MiXCR, storing one row per CDR3 protein. The sample holds hundreds of thousands of distinct CDR3 sequences; about 8% are singletons and the top ten take 2.1%. The same specimen was also included in a second study, on yellow fever vaccine responses in identical twins.

The material sequenced was memory (CD45RO+) T cells sorted from blood. The receptors stem from a woman under 30 in good health. Both conserved end residues are part of each CDR3. The D gene is left open where the match is weak. Clone size is not always given. Where it is, it says once, few, many or a class for expanded clones.

size	D	V	J	DNA	CDR3
many	.	TRBV4-1	TRBJ1-2	TGCGCCAGCAGTCCCCCAAGCGGCAGGCCCCGGGGAGGCTACACCTTC	CASSPPSGRPRGGYTF
few	TRBD2	TRBV20-1	TRBJ2-1	TGCAGTGCAAAAAGCGGGAGGGCCTACAATGAGCAGTTCTTC	CSAKSGRAYNEQFF
many	.	TRBV12-3/TRBV12-4	TRBJ2-1	TGTGCCAGCAGTTTTGGGGGGCTTTCCTACAATGAGCAGTTCTTC	CASSFGGLSYNEQFF
.	.	TRBV6-5	TRBJ2-7	TGTGCCAGCCGTTCGGACTTGACCACCTACGAGCAGTACTTC	CASRSDLTTYEQYF
.	TRBD1	TRBV11-2	TRBJ1-1	TGTGCCAGCAGCTTAGATGGGCTGGTGAGGGGACAGAGAATCCCCGAAGCTTTCTTT	CASSLDGLVRGQRIPEAFF
many	.	TRBV3-1	TRBJ2-5	TGTGCCAGCAGCCAAGATCGTGGGGGTTGGGAGACCCAGTACTTC	CASSQDRGGWETQYF
.	TRBD2	TRBV28	TRBJ2-2	TGTGCCAGCGGCCCCTTCGGACTAGCGGGAGCCCCCAACACCGGGGAGCTGTTTTTT	CASGPFGLAGAPNTGELFF
few	TRBD1	TRBV20-1	TRBJ1-2	TGCAGTGCAAACCTACAGGGGGATTCCGTCTATGGCTACACCTTC	CSANLQGDSVYGYTF
.	.	TRBV7-9	TRBJ1-1	TGTGCCAGCAGCTTCCCCAACACTGAAGCTTTCTTT	CASSFPNTEAFF
many	TRBD2	TRBV5-1	TRBJ2-3	TGCGCCAGCAGCTCCGGACTAGCGGGAAGAGATACGCAGTATTTT	CASSSGLAGRDTQYF
few	.	TRBV11-1	TRBJ2-1	TGTGCCAGCAGCTCCCCGGGGTACAATGAGCAGTTCTTC	CASSSPGYNEQFF
many	.	TRBV4-1	TRBJ2-7	TGCGCCAGCAGCTCCCCCCTCGGGGAGAACGAGCAGTACTTC	CASSSPLGENEQYF
many	TRBD2	TRBV5-1	TRBJ2-7	TGCGCCAGCACCCGTCTCGGCCCGTATAGCGGGAGGGGAGCCTACGAGCAGTACTTC	CASTRLGPYSGRGAYEQYF
few	.	TRBV20-1	TRBJ1-2	TGCAGTGCCCCCTACGGTAGTGGCTACACCTTC	CSAPYGSGYTF
few	.	TRBV12-3/TRBV12-4	TRBJ2-1	TGTGCCAGCAGCCTTCAGGGGGGGGTGTTGAATGAGCAGTTCTTC	CASSLQGGVLNEQFF
few	.	TRBV12-5	TRBJ1-1	TGTGCTAGTGGCGGGGGAGGTAAACACTCTTGGGCCACTGAAGCTTTCTTT	CASGGGGKHSWATEAFF
.	.	TRBV12-3/TRBV12-4	TRBJ2-1	TGTGCCAGCACGCTAAGGGTCTACAATGAGCAGTTCTTC	CASTLRVYNEQFF
many	.	TRBV20-1	TRBJ2-1	TGCAGTGCTAGAGGGGCTTTGAGCTCCTACAATGAGCAGTTCTTC	CSARGALSSYNEQFF
.	TRBD1	TRBV27	TRBJ1-4	TGTGCCAGCAGCGAGGACAGGGATGAAAAACTGTTTTTT	CASSEDRDEKLFF
few	.	TRBV7-9	TRBJ2-2	TGTGCCAGCAGCTTAGGACGAACGGGGGTTACCGGGGAGCTGTTTTTT	CASSLGRTGVTGELFF
many	TRBD1	TRBV6-1	TRBJ2-3	TGTGCCAGCGAACAGGGGGCTAGCACAGATACGCAGTATTTT	CASEQGASTDTQYF
.	TRBD1	TRBV2	TRBJ2-3	TGTGCCAGCAAGCCTCGGGGACAGCACACAGATACGCAGTATTTT	CASKPRGQHTDTQYF
many	TRBD2	TRBV5-1	TRBJ2-1	TGCGCCAGCAGCCCATTCGGGACTAGCGGGGGCGCGGATGAGCAGTTCTTC	CASSPFGTSGGADEQFF
few	.	TRBV9	TRBJ2-1	TGTGCCAGCAGCGTAGTGGGCGGGATTGCGTCCTACAATGAGCAGTTCTTC	CASSVVGGIASYNEQFF
.	.	TRBV15	TRBJ2-1	TGTGCCACCAGCAGAGATGGGATGGGGAACAATGAGCAGTTCTTC	CATSRDGMGNNEQFF
.	TRBD2	TRBV7-2	TRBJ2-1	TGTGCCAGCAGCCCCTTAAGCTTAGCGGGAGATCACAATGAGCAGTTCTTC	CASSPLSLAGDHNEQFF
many	.	TRBV5-1	TRBJ2-3	TGCGCCAGCAGCTTAACAAACAGGGAGGAGGCGCAGTATTTT	CASSLTNREEAQYF
few	TRBD1	TRBV14	TRBJ2-2	TGTGCCAGCAGCCAAGTTCAGGGGGTGAACACCGGGGAGCTGTTTTTT	CASSQVQGVNTGELFF
.	.	TRBV3-1	TRBJ2-2	TGTGCCAGCAGCCAAAGTACAGGGATCGTCGGGGAGCTGTTTTTT	CASSQSTGIVGELFF
few	TRBD1	TRBV6-1	TRBJ2-3	TGTGCCAGCACCAGAGGGGGCGCGGGTACAGATACGCAGTATTTT	CASTRGGAGTDTQYF
many	.	TRBV12-3/TRBV12-4	TRBJ2-1	TGTGCCAGCAGTTTAGCGGGAGCCAATGAGCAGTTCTTC	CASSLAGANEQFF
few	.	TRBV6-5	TRBJ1-5	TGTGCCAGCAGTTCCCGGGACTCCTACAATCAGCCCCAGCATTTT	CASSSRDSYNQPQHF
many	TRBD2	TRBV29-1	TRBJ2-3	TGCAGCGTTTCTGGGCGGGGGGGCCGAAAAGATACGCAGTATTTT	CSVSGRGGRKDTQYF
.	.	TRBV6-5	TRBJ2-1	TGTGCCAGCAGAAACCCCGTAGGTGAGCAGTTCTTC	CASRNPVGEQFF
many	.	TRBV29-1	TRBJ1-1	TGCAGTGGGAAAGGGGGTGGAACTGGCACTGAAGCTTTCTTT	CSGKGGGTGTEAFF
few	TRBD2	TRBV27	TRBJ2-3	TGTGCCAGCAGCCAGGGACTAGCGCTGGATACGCAGTATTTT	CASSQGLALDTQYF
.	TRBD2	TRBV18	TRBJ2-5	TGTGCCAGCTCACCACCGGGGGGGTCAGAGACCCAGTACTTC	CASSPPGGSETQYF
few	TRBD2	TRBV7-6	TRBJ2-7	TGTGCCAGCAGCCCAACCGGGACTAGCTTCTACGAGCAGTACTTC	CASSPTGTSFYEQYF
few	.	TRBV18	TRBJ2-2	TGTGCCAGCTCAAACCATGCAGGGACGAACACCGGGGAGCTGTTTTTT	CASSNHAGTNTGELFF
many	.	TRBV15	TRBJ1-1	TGTGCCACCAGCAGAGACGGGCGGGGGACTGAAGCTTTCTTT	CATSRDGRGTEAFF
.	TRBD2	TRBV19	TRBJ2-7	TGTGCCAGCACTAAGGGTAGCGGGAGGGCCAACGAGCAGTACTTC	CASTKGSGRANEQYF
many	.	TRBV9	TRBJ1-1	TGTGCCAGCAGCGTAGCAGGGGCTTTCTTT	CASSVAGAFF
many	.	TRBV2	TRBJ2-3	TGTGCCAGATCTAATGCCACAGATACGCAGTATTTT	CARSNATDTQYF
.	TRBD2	TRBV29-1	TRBJ2-5	TGCAGCGACACCGGGACTAGCGGGGGGCATCAAGAGACCCAGTACTTC	CSDTGTSGGHQETQYF
many	.	TRBV7-9	TRBJ1-2	TGTGCCAGCAGCTTAGCTAACTATGGCTACACCTTC	CASSLANYGYTF
few	TRBD2	TRBV7-9	TRBJ2-2	TGTGCCAGCAGCTTAGCCAGCGGGGGGGCCGGGGAGCTGTTTTTT	CASSLASGGAGELFF
medium-sized	TRBD1	TRBV28	TRBJ2-1	TGTGCCAGCAGTCATCTCGGACAGGGGCCAAATGAGCAGTTCTTC	CASSHLGQGPNEQFF
.	TRBD2	TRBV20-1	TRBJ2-1	TGCAGTGCTAGCAAACTAGCGGGAGGAGATTTTAATGAGCAGTTCTTC	CSASKLAGGDFNEQFF
.	.	TRBV11-2	TRBJ2-5	TGTGCCAGCAGCTTATCCGCTGAGGGCCCAGAGACCCAGTACTTC	CASSLSAEGPETQYF
few	.	TRBV6-1	TRBJ1-1	TGTGCCAGCAGTGAAGGGGAACGGGCTGAAGCTTTCTTT	CASSEGERAEAFF
.	.	TRBV6-4	TRBJ2-3	TGTGCCAGCAGTGACTCTGGGGGGCCCACAGATACGCAGTATTTT	CASSDSGGPTDTQYF
many	TRBD2	TRBV5-1	TRBJ2-1	TGCGCCAGCAGCCCCCCCTCGACTAGCCCTAATGAGCAGTTCTTC	CASSPPSTSPNEQFF
few	TRBD1	TRBV20-1	TRBJ1-5	TGCAGTGCTCGCGCCGGGACAGATAGCAATCAGCCCCAGCATTTT	CSARAGTDSNQPQHF
.	.	TRBV28	TRBJ1-2	TGTGCCAGCAGTTTGTTCTTGGACGGTAACTATGGCTACACCTTC	CASSLFLDGNYGYTF
.	.	TRBV5-1	TRBJ1-1	TGCGCCAGCAGCTTAACAGGGCAAATGAACACTGAAGCTTTCTTT	CASSLTGQMNTEAFF
many	.	TRBV5-1	TRBJ1-2	TGCGCCAGCAGCTTGGCCCCATCGGGGGACGGGTATGGCTACACCTTC	CASSLAPSGDGYGYTF
few	.	TRBV2	TRBJ2-5	TGTGCCAGCAGTGTTTTGGCCACTTACCAAGAGACCCAGTACTTC	CASSVLATYQETQYF